The sample holds a few counts of the clone carrying this TCR beta chain. Its matching antigen is unknown. This sample was taken from a study of T cells after yellow fever vaccination. For the study at large: Those fractions that held only low numbers of cells were prepared using the SMART-Seq v4 Ultra Low Input RNA kit.

As TCR cDNA was made by 5'RACE template switching, a universal primer site and UMIs were added. TCRdb reanalysed the 5' RACE reads using MiXCR and keeps one entry per CDR3 protein. This sample has hundreds of thousands of distinct CDR3 sequences, with roughly a fifth found just once. Regarding the study as a whole: The study found a weaker secondary response that peaked faster, day 5 versus 15. Primary-vaccination clones mostly resurfaced post-booster (around 96% CD4, more than 80% CD8).

Specimen: PBMCs, collected around 3 weeks after the first yellow fever vaccination. The sequence came from a man younger than 35 who received the YFV17D yellow fever vaccine.

In DNA, the CDR3 is TGCGCCAGCACCCGGGGGTTGCCACAGAAGCTAACCGGGGAGCTGTTTTTT. Its translation: CASTRGLPQKLTGELFF. V is TRBV4-1 and J is TRBJ2-2, with D possibly being TRBD2 (6 bases). The CDR3 loop spans 17 amino acids. CDR1 MGHRA and CDR2 YSYEKL come from the germline V gene. Trimming took 7 bases from V and 5 from J, leaving 23 bases between them.